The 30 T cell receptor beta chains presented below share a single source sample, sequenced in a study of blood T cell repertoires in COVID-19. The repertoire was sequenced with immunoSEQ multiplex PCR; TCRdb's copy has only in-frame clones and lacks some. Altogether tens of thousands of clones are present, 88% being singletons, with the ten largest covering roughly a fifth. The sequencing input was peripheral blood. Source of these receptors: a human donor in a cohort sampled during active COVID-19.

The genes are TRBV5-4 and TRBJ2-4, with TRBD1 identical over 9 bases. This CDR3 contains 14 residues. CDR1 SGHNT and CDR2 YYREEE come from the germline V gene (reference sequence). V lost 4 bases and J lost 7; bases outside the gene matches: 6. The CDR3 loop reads CASSDTQGANIQYF. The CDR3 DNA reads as TGTGCCAGCAGCGATACACAGGGGGCGAACATTCAGTACTTC.

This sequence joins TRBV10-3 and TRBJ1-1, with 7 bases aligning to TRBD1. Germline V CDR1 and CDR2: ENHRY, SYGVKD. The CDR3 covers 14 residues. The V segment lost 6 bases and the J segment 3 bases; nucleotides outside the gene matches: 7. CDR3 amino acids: CAISQGGSDTEAFF. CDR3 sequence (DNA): TGTGCCATCAGCCAAGGGGGCTCTGACACTGAAGCTTTCTTT.

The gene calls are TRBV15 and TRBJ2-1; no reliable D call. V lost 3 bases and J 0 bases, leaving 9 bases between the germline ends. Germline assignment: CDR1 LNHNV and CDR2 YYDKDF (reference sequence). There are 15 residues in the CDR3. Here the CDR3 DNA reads TGTGCCACCAGCAGCGACTTGAGCTCCTACAATGAGCAGTTCTTC. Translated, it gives CATSSDLSSYNEQFF.

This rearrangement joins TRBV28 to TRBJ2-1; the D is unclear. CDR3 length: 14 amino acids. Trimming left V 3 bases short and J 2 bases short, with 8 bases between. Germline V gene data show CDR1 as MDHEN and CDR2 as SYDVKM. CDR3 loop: CASSLERAYNEQFF. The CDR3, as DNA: TGTGCCAGCAGTTTGGAGAGAGCCTACAATGAGCAGTTCTTC. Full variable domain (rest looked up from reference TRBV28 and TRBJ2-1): DVKVTQSSRYLVKRTGEKVFLECVQDMDHENMFWYRQDPGLGLRLIYFSYDVKMKEKGDIPEGYSVSREKKERFSLILESASTNQTSMYLCASSLERAYNEQFFGPGTRLTVL.

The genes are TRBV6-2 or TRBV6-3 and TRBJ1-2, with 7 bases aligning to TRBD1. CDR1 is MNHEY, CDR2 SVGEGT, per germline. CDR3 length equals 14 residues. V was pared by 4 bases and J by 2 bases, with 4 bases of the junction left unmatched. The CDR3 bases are TGTGCCAGCAGTTCCCCGGGACAGAACTATGGCTACACCTTC. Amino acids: CASSSPGQNYGYTF.

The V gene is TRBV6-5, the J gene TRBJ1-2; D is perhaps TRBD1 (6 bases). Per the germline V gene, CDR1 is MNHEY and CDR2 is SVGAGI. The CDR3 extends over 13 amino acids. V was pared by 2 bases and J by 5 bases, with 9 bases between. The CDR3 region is CASSYDRQYGYTF. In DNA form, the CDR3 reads TGTGCCAGCAGTTACGACAGGCAATATGGCTACACCTTC.

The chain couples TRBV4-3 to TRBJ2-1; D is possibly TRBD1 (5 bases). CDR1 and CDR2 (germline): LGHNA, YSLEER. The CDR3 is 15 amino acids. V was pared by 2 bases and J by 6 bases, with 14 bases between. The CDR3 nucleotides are TGCGCCAGCAGCCAAACTTTAGTGCAGGGCAATGAGCAGTTCTTC. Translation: CASSQTLVQGNEQFF.

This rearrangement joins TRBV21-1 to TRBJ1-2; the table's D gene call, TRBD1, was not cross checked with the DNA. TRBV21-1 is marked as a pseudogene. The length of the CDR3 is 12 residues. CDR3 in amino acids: CASRTGGFGYTF. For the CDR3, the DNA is TGTGCCAGCAGGACAGGGGGCTTTGGCTACACCTTC.

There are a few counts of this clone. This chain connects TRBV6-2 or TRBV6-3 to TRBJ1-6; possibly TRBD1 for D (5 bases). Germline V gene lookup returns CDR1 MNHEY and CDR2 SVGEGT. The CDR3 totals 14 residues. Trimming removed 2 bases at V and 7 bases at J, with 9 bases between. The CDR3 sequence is CASSYPGHNSPLHF. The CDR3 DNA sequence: TGTGCCAGCAGTTACCCCGGACACAATTCACCCCTCCACTTT.

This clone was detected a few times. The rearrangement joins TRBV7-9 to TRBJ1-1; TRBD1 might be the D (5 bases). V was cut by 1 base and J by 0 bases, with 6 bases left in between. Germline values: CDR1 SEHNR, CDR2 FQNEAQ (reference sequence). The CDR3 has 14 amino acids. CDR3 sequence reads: CASSLEGLNTEAFF. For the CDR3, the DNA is TGTGCCAGCAGCTTAGAGGGGCTGAACACTGAAGCTTTCTTT. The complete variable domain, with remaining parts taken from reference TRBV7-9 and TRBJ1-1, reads DTGVSQNPRHKITKRGQNVTFRCDPISEHNRLYWYRQTLGQGPEFLTYFQNEAQLEKSRLLSDRFSAERPKGSFSTLEIQRTEQGDSAMYLCASSLEGLNTEAFFGQGTRLTVV.

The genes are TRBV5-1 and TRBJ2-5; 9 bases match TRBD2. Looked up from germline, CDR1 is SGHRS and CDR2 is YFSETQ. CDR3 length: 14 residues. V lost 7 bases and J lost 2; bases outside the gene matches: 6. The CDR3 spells CASQTSGSQETQYF. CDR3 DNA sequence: TGCGCCAGCCAGACTAGCGGATCACAAGAGACCCAGTACTTC.

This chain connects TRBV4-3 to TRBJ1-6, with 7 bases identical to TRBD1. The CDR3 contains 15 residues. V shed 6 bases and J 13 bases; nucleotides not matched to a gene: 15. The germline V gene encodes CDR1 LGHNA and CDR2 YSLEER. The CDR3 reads CASRINPGGGQPLHF. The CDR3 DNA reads TGCGCCAGCAGGATCAACCCGGGGGGGGGACAGCCCCTCCACTTT.

The CDR3: CASSPQSSYNSPLHF. CDR3 sequence (DNA): TGTGCCAGCAGCCCGCAGTCCTCCTATAATTCACCCCTCCACTTT. J is TRBJ1-6 and V is TRBV5-4; D not certain. Between the trimmed V and J ends, which lost 4 bases and 0 bases, there was a span of 8 bases. CDR1 is SGHNT, CDR2 YYREEE, per germline (reference sequence). The CDR3 is made up of 15 amino acids.

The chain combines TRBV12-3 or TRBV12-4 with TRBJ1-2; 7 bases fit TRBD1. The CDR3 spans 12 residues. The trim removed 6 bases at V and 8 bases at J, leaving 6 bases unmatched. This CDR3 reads CASSRQGGGYTF. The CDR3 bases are TGTGCCAGCAGCCGACAGGGAGGCGGCTACACCTTC.

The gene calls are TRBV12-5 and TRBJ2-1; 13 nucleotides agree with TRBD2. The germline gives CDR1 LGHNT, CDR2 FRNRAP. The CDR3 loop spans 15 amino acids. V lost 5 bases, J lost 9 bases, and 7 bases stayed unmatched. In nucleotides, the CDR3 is TGTGCTAGTGGTCCGGGACTAGCGGGACTCGGTGAGCAGTTCTTC. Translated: CASGPGLAGLGEQFF.

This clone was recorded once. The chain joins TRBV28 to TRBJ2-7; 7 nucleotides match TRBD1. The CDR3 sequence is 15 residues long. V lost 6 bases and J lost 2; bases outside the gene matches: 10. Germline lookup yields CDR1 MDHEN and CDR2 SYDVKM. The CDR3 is CASRHRAQGAYEQYF. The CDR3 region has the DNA TGTGCCAGCAGACACCGGGCCCAGGGGGCCTACGAGCAGTACTTC. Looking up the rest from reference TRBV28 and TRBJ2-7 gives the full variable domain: DVKVTQSSRYLVKRTGEKVFLECVQDMDHENMFWYRQDPGLGLRLIYFSYDVKMKEKGDIPEGYSVSREKKERFSLILESASTNQTSMYLCASRHRAQGAYEQYFGPGTRLTVT.

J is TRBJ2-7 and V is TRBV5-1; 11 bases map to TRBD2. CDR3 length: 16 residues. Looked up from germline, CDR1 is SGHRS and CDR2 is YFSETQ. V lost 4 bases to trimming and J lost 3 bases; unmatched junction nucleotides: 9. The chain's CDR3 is CASSPARSGRVYEQYF. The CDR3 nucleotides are TGCGCCAGCAGCCCCGCCCGTAGCGGGAGGGTCTACGAGCAGTACTTC.

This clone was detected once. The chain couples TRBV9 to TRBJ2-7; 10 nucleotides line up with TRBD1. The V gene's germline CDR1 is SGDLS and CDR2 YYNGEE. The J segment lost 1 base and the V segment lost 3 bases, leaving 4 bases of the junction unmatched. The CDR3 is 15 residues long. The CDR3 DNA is TGTGCCAGCAGCGCCGGACAGGGGGTGTCCTACGAGCAGTACTTC. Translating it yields CASSAGQGVSYEQYF.

The CDR3 DNA reads TGTGCCAGCGGGGGGGGCTCCTACAATGAGCAGTTCTTC. Translation gives CASGGGSYNEQFF. The chain uses TRBV7-9 and TRBJ2-1; TRBD2 matches 7 bases. V trimming: 8 bases; J trimming: 0 bases; junction bases outside the gene matches: 1. Per germline, CDR1 SEHNR and CDR2 FQNEAQ (reference sequence). There are 13 residues in the CDR3.

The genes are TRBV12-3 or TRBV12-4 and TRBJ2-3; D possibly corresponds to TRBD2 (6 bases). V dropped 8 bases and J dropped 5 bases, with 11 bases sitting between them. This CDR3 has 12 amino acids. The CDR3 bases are TGTGCCAGCGGCTGGGAGGTAGATACGCAGTATTTT. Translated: CASGWEVDTQYF.

CDR3 nucleotide sequence: TGTGCCAGCACCGAACTAGCGACTGACAATGAGCAGTTCTTC. The encoded protein is CASTELATDNEQFF. The chain employs TRBV9 and TRBJ2-1; TRBD2 matches 7 bases. Losses at the gene ends were 6 bases for V and 5 bases for J; bases not matched to a gene: 8. Looked up from germline, CDR1 is SGDLS and CDR2 is YYNGEE. The CDR3 has 14 amino acids.

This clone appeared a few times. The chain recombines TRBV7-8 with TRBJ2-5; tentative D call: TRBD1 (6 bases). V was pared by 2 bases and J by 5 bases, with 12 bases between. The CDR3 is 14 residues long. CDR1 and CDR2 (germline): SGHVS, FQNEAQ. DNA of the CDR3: TGTGCCAGCAGCTTATCACAGGGTTGGGAGACCCAGTACTTC. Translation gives CASSLSQGWETQYF.

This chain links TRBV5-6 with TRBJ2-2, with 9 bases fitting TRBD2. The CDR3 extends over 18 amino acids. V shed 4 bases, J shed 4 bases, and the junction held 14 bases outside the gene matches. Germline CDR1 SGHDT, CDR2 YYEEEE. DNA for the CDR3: TGTGCCAGCAGCGTGGGGATCGCGGGGGGGCGGGGCACCGGGGAGCTGTTTTTT. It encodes CASSVGIAGGRGTGELFF.

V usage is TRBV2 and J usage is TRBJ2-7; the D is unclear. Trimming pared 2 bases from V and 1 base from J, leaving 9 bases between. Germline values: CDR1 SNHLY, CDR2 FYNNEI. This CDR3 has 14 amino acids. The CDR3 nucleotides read TGTGCCAGCAGTGAACGGCCTAGGTCCTACGAGCAGTACTTC. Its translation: CASSERPRSYEQYF.

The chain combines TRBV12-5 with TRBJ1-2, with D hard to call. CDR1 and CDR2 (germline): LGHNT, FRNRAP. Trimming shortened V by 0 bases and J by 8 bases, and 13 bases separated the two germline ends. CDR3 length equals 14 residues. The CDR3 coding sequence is TGTGCTAGTGGTTTGGTACGGGTGAGTGACGGCTACACCTTC. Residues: CASGLVRVSDGYTF.

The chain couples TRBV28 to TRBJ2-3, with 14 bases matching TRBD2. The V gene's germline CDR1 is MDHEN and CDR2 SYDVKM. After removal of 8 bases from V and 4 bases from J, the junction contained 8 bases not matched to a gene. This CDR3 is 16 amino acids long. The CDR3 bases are TGTGCCAGCGGGGGACTAGCGGGAGTACTTTCAGATACGCAGTATTTT. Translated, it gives CASGGLAGVLSDTQYF.

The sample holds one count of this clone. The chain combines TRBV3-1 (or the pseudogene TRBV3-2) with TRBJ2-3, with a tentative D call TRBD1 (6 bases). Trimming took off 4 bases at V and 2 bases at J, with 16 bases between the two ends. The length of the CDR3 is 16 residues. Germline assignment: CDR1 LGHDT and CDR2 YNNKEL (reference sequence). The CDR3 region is CASSLQTGRHTDTQYF. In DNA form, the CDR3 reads TGTGCCAGCAGCCTCCAGACAGGTCGGCACACAGATACGCAGTATTTT.

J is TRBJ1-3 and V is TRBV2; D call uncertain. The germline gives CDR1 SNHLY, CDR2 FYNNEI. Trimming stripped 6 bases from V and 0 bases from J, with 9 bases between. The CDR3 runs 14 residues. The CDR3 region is CASSARGSGNTIYF. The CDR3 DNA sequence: TGTGCCAGCAGCGCTCGGGGCTCTGGAAACACCATATATTTT.

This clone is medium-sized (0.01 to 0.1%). CDR3 DNA sequence: TGCGGAGCGGGATTGCGCAATGAGCAGTTCTTC. This sequence encodes CGAGLRNEQFF. The chain recombines TRBV20-1 with TRBJ2-1; 7 nucleotides match TRBD2. The CDR3 loop spans 11 amino acids. Germline V gives CDR1 DFQATT, CDR2 SNEGSKA (reference sequence).

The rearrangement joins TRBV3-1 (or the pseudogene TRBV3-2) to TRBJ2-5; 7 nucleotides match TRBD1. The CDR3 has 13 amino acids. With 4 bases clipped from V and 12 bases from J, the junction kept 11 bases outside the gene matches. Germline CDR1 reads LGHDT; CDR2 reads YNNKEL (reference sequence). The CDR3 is CASSLQDRDSKYF. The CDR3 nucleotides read TGTGCCAGCAGCCTCCAGGACCGGGACAGCAAGTACTTC.